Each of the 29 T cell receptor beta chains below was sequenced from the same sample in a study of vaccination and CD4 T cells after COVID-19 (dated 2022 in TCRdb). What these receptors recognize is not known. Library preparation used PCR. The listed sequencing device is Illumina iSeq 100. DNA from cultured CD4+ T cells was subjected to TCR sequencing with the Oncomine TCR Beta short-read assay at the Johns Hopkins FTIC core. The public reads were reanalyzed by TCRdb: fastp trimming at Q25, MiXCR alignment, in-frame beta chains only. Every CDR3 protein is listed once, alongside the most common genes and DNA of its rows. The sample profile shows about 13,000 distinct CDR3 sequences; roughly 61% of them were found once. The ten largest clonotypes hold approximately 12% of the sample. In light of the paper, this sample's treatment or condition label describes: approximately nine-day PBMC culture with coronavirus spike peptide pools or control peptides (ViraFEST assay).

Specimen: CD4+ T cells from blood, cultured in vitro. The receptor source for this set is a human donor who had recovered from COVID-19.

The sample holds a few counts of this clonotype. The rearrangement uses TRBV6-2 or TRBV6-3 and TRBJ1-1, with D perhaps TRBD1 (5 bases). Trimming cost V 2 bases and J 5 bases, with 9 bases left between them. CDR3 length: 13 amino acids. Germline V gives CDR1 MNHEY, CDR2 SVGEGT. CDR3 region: CASSYGGRTEAFF. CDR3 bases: TGTGCCAGCAGTTACGGGGGACGGACTGAAGCTTTCTTT.

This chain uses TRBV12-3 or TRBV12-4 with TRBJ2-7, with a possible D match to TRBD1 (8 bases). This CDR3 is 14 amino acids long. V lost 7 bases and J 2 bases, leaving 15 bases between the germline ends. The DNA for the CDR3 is TGTGCCAGCACCCGGACAGGGAGGGCCTACGAGCAGTACTTC. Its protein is CASTRTGRAYEQYF.

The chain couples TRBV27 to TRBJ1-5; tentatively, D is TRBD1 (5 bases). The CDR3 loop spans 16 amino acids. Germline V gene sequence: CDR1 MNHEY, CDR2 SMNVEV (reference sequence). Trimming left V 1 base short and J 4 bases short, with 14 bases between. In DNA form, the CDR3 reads TGTGCCAGCAGTTTATTCAGGGACGCGGGGAATCAGCCCCAGCATTTT. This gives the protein CASSLFRDAGNQPQHF.

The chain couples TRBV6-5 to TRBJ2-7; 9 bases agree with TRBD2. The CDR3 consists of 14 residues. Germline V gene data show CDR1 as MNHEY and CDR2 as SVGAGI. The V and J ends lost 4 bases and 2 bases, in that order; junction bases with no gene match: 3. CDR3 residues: CASSSSGIPYEQYF. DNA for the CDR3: TGTGCCAGCAGTTCTAGCGGGATTCCCTACGAGCAGTACTTC.

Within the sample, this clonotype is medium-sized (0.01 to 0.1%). CDR3 region: CATSIGLGSAGELFF. CDR3 DNA sequence: TGTGCCACCAGTATTGGACTAGGGAGCGCCGGGGAGCTGTTTTTT. V gene TRBV15 combines with J gene TRBJ2-2; TRBD2 agrees at 7 bases. This CDR3 region has 15 residues. CDR1 and CDR2 (germline): LNHNV, YYDKDF (reference sequence). After removal of 6 bases from V and 6 bases from J, the junction contained 10 bases not matched to a gene.

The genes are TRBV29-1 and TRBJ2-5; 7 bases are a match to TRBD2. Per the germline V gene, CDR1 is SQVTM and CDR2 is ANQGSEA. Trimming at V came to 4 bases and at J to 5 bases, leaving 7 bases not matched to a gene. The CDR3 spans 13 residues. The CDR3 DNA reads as TGCAGCGTTGGGGCGGGAGTAAGGGAGACCCAGTACTTC. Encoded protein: CSVGAGVRETQYF.

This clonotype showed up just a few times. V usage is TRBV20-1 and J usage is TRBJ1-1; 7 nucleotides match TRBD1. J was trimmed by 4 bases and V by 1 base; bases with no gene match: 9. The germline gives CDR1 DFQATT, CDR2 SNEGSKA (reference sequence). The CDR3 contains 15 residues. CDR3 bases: TGCAGTGCTAGAGCGACTCAGGGGGTTAGCACTGAAGCTTTCTTT. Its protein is CSARATQGVSTEAFF.

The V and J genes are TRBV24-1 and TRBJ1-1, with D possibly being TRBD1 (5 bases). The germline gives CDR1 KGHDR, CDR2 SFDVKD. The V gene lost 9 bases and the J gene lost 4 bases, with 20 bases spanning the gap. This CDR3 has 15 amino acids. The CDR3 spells CATQKEGATGTEAFF. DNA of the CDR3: TGTGCCACCCAAAAAGAAGGGGCGACGGGCACTGAAGCTTTCTTT.

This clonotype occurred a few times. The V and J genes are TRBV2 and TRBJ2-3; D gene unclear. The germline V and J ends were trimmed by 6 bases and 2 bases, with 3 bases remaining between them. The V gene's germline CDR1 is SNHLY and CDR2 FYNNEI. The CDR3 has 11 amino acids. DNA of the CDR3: TGTGCCAGCAGCAACACAGATACGCAGTATTTT. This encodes CASSNTDTQYF.

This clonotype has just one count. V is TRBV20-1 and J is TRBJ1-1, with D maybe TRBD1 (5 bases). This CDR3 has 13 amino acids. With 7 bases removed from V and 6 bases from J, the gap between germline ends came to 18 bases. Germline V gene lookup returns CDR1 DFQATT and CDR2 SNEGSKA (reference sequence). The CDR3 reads CSEPGSLSSEAFF. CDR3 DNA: TGCAGTGAGCCAGGGAGTTTGTCCTCTGAAGCTTTCTTT.

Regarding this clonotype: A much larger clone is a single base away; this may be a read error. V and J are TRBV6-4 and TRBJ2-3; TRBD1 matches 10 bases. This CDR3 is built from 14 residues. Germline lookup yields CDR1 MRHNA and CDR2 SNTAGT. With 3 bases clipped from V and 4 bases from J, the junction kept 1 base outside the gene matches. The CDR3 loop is CASSETGGADTQYF. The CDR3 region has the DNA TGTGCCAGCAGTGAGACAGGGGGCGCAGATACGCAGTATTTT.

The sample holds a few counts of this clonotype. The CDR3 nucleotides are TGTGCCACCAGTGATTTCTCGGGAGCAGTAGATACGCAGTATTTT. It translates to CATSDFSGAVDTQYF. The V and J genes are TRBV24-1 and TRBJ2-3; D is possibly TRBD2 (6 bases). Trimming cost V 1 base and J 5 bases, with 12 bases left between them. The CDR3 extends over 15 amino acids. Germline CDR1 is KGHDR and CDR2 is SFDVKD.

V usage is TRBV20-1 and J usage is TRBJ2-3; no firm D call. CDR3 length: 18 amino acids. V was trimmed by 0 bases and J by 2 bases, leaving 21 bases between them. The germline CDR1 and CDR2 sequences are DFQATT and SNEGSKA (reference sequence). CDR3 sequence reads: CSARDYRWVGTSTDTQYF. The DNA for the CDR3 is TGCAGTGCTAGAGATTATCGATGGGTCGGCACTTCCACAGATACGCAGTATTTT.

The CDR3 loop is CASTGGDPNGYTF. The CDR3 nucleotides are TGTGCCAGCACCGGGGGGGATCCTAATGGCTACACCTTC. The chain is built from TRBV28 and TRBJ1-2; maybe TRBD1 (5 bases). From germline, CDR1 is MDHEN and CDR2 SYDVKM. Trimming removed 7 bases at V and 6 bases at J, with 15 bases between. The CDR3 has 13 residues.

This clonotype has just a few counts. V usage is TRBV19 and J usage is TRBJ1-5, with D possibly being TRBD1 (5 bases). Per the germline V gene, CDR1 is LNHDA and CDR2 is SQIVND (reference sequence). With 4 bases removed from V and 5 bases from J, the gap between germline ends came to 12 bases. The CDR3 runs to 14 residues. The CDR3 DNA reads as TGTGCCAGTAGTACCTGGGGAGGGGATCAGCCCCAGCATTTT. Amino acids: CASSTWGGDQPQHF.

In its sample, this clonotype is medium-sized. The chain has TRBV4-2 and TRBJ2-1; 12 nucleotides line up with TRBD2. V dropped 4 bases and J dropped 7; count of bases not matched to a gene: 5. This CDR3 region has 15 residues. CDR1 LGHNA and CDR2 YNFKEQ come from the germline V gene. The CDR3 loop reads CASSRRLAGDNEQFF. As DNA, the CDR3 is TGTGCCAGCAGCCGAAGACTAGCGGGAGATAATGAGCAGTTCTTC.

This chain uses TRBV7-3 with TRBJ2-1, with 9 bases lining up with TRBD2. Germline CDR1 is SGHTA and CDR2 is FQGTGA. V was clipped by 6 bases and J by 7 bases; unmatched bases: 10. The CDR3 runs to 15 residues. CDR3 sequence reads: CASSFSGSTLNEQFF. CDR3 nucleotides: TGTGCCAGCAGTTTTAGCGGGAGCACTTTGAATGAGCAGTTCTTC.

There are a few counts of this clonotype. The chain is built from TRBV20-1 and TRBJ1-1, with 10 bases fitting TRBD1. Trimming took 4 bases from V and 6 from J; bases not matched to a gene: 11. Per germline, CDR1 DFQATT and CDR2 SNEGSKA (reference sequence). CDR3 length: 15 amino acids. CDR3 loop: CSATLSGTGVSEAFF. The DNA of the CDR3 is TGCAGTGCTACCCTTTCCGGGACAGGGGTCTCTGAAGCTTTCTTT.

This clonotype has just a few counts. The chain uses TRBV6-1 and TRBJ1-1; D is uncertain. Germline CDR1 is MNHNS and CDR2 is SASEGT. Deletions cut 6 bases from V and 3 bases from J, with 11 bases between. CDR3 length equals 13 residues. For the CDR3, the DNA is TGTGCCAGCAGGTCCAGCCTTTACACTGAAGCTTTCTTT. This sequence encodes CASRSSLYTEAFF.

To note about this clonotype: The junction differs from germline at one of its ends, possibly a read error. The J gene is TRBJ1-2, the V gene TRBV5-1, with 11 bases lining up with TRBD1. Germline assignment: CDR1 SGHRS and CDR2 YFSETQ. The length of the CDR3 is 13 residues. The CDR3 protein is CASSLDGQGARGF. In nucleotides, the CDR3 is TGCGCCAGCAGCTTAGATGGACAGGGGGCGCGGGGCTTC. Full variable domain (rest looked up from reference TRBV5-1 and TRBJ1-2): KAGVTQTPRYLIKTRGQQVTLSCSPISGHRSVSWYQQTPGQGLQFLFEYFSETQRNKGNFPGRFSGRQFSNSRSEMNVSTLELGDSALYLCASSLDGQGARGFGSGTRLTVV.

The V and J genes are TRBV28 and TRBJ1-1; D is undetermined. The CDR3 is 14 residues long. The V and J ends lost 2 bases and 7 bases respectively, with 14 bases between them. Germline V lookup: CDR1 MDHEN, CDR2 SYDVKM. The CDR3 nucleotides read TGTGCCAGCAGTTTAAGCGGGAAGCGGGTTGAAGCTTTCTTT. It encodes CASSLSGKRVEAFF.

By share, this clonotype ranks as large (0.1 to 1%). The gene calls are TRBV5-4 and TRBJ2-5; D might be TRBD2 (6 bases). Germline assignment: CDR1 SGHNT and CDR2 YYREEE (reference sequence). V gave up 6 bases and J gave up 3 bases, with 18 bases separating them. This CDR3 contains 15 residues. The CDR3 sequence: CASTSVLGGEETQYF. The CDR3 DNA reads TGTGCCAGCACCTCAGTTTTGGGCGGGGAAGAGACCCAGTACTTC.

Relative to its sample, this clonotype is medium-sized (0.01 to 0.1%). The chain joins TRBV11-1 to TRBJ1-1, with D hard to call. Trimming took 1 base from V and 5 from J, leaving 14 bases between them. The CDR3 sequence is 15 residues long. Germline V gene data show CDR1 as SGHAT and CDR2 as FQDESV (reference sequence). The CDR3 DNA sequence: TGTGCCAGCAGCTTAGGGATAGGGCGAGGTACTGAAGCTTTCTTT. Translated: CASSLGIGRGTEAFF. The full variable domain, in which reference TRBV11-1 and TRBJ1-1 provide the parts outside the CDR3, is EAEVAQSPRYKITEKSQAVAFWCDPISGHATLYWYRQILGQGPELLVQFQDESVVDDSQLPKDRFSAERLKGVDSTLKIQPAELGDSAMYLCASSLGIGRGTEAFFGQGTRLTVV.

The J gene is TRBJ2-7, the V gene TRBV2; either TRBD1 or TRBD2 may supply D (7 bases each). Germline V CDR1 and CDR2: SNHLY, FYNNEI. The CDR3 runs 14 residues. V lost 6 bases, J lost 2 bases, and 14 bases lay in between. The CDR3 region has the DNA TGTGCCAGCAGATCCCCAGGGGGGGCCTACGAGCAGTACTTC. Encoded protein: CASRSPGGAYEQYF.

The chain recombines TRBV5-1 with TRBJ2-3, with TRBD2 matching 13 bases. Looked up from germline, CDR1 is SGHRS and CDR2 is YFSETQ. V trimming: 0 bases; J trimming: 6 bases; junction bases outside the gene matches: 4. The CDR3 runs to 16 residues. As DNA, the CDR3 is TGCGCCAGCAGCTTGGGACTAGCGGGGGGAGTGGATACGCAGTATTTT. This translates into CASSLGLAGGVDTQYF.

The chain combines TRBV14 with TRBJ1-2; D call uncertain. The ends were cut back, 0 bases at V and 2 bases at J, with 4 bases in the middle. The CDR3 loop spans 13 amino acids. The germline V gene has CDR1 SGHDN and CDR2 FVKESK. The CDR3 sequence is CASSQEVNYGYTF. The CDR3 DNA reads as TGTGCCAGCAGCCAAGAAGTGAACTATGGCTACACCTTC.

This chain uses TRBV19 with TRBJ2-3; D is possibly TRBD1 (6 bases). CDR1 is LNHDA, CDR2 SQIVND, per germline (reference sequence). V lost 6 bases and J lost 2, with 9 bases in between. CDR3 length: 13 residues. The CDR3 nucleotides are TGTGCCAGTAGGGCAGGGGTCACAGATACGCAGTATTTT. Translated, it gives CASRAGVTDTQYF.

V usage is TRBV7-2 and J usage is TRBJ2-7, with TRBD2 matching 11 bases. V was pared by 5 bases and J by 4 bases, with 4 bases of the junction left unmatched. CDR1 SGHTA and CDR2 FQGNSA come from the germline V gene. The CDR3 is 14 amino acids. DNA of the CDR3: TGTGCCAGCAGCATACTAGCGGGAGCTTACGAGCAGTACTTC. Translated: CASSILAGAYEQYF.

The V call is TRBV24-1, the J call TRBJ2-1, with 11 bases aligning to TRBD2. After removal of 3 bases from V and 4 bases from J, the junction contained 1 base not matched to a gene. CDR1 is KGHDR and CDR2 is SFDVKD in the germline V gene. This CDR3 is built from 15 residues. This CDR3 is CATSDGLAGYNEQFF. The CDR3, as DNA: TGTGCCACCAGTGATGGACTAGCGGGTTACAATGAGCAGTTCTTC.